The present T cell receptor beta chain was sequenced within a study of blood T cell repertoires in COVID-19. The CDR3 spans 16 residues. The germline gives CDR1 LGHDT, CDR2 YNNKEL (reference sequence). Trimming shortened V by 0 bases and J by 4 bases, and 14 bases separated the two germline ends. Produced via immunoSEQ multiplex PCR; TCRdb's table is partial and in-frame only. The sample lists roughly 200,000 clones, roughly 76% occurring once. Seattle patients were enrolled during active infection and followed longitudinally. This receptor was taken from a woman in her thirties or forties with COVID-19, enrolled during active disease. Sequenced material: peripheral blood. The genes are TRBV3-1 (or the pseudogene TRBV3-2) and TRBJ2-3, with D possibly being TRBD2 (6 bases). The CDR3 here is CASSQEGGRMADTQYF. CDR3 coding DNA: TGTGCCAGCAGCCAAGAGGGGGGTAGAATGGCAGATACGCAGTATTTT.